This passage covers 15 T cell receptor beta chains from one sample sequenced in a study of Ad26.COV2.S vaccination and SARS-CoV-2 variants. TCRdb's copy holds only in-frame clones and misses some; the assay was immunoSEQ multiplex PCR. Seen here are 300,000 to 350,000 clones, 75% to 90% observed once, and the top ten hold about 5%. Treatment given: some 20 received Ad26.COV2.S at low or high dose, single or two shots; a few received placebo; per-sample allocation not given. Collection of samples fell on day 63 after the first vaccine or placebo injection. The source was peripheral blood, collected in a trial of Ad26.COV2.S vaccine versus placebo. All receptors derive from a person aged 18-65 years who received the Ad26.COV2.S COVID-19 vaccine or a placebo.

The CDR3 protein is CASSLVGAPDTQYF. The CDR3 DNA reads as TGTGCCAGCAGCTTGGTAGGGGCTCCAGATACGCAGTATTTT. The V and J genes are TRBV5-5 and TRBJ2-3; D might be TRBD1 (5 bases). The CDR3 covers 14 residues. The germline V gene has CDR1 SGHKS and CDR2 YYEKEE (reference sequence). V lost 0 bases to trimming and J lost 4 bases, with 9 bases between them.

V gene TRBV21-1 combines with J gene TRBJ2-1; TRBD1 was called by the table and not checked on the DNA. TRBV21-1 is classified as a pseudogene. The CDR3 covers 17 residues. CDR3 in amino acids: CASSTPDRELTYNEQFF. DNA for the CDR3: TGTGCCAGCAGCACTCCGGACAGGGAGCTTACCTACAATGAGCAGTTCTTC.

V usage is TRBV11-2 and J usage is TRBJ2-5; 15 nucleotides line up with TRBD2. With V trimmed by 4 bases and J by 5 bases, 8 bases remained unmatched. The CDR3 sequence is 17 residues long. Germline CDR1 is SGHAT and CDR2 is FQNNGV. The CDR3 DNA reads as TGTGCCAGCAGCTCATACGGACTAGCGGGGGGGATGGAGACCCAGTACTTC. Protein: CASSSYGLAGGMETQYF.

V and J are TRBV19 and TRBJ1-5; no definite D call. There are 13 residues in the CDR3. Between the trimmed V and J ends, which lost 7 bases and 1 base, there was a span of 8 bases. The germline V gene has CDR1 LNHDA and CDR2 SQIVND (reference sequence). The CDR3, as DNA: TGTGCCAGTAATCGACAAAGCAATCAGCCCCAGCATTTT. It specifies CASNRQSNQPQHF.

The gene calls are TRBV6-4 and TRBJ2-2; TRBD1 matches 7 bases. V dropped 3 bases and J dropped 8; count of bases not matched to a gene: 12. This CDR3 is built from 16 residues. From germline, CDR1 is MRHNA and CDR2 SNTAGT. The CDR3: CASSERLGTAPGELFF. The CDR3 nucleotides are TGTGCCAGCAGTGAGCGACTCGGGACAGCGCCAGGGGAGCTGTTTTTT.

This sequence joins TRBV29-1 and TRBJ1-2; 7 bases fit TRBD1. The J segment lost 8 bases and the V segment lost 7 bases, leaving 7 bases of the junction unmatched. CDR3 length: 11 amino acids. Germline CDR1 SQVTM, CDR2 ANQGSEA. The CDR3 here is CSAPGTDGYTF. The CDR3 DNA reads TGCAGCGCCCCAGGGACAGACGGCTACACCTTC.

The chain is built from TRBV7-2 and TRBJ2-3; D may match TRBD1 or TRBD2 (5 bases each). The germline V gene encodes CDR1 SGHTA and CDR2 FQGNSA. V was trimmed by 2 bases and J by 5 bases, leaving 14 bases between them. This CDR3 contains 15 residues. The CDR3 spells CASSLRGDSRDTQYF. The CDR3 bases are TGTGCCAGCAGCTTACGAGGGGATTCCAGAGATACGCAGTATTTT. Supplemented by reference TRBV7-2 and TRBJ2-3, the full variable domain reads GAGVSQSPSNKVTEKGKDVELRCDPISGHTALYWYRQSLGQGLEFLIYFQGNSAPDKSGLPSDRFSAERTGGSVSTLTIQRTQQEDSAVYLCASSLRGDSRDTQYFGPGTRLTVL.

The V and J genes are TRBV5-1 and TRBJ2-1, with 10 nucleotides matching TRBD2. CDR1 is SGHRS and CDR2 is YFSETQ in the germline V gene. Trimming at V came to 3 bases and at J to 5 bases, leaving 5 bases not matched to a gene. CDR3 size: 15 residues. CDR3 region: CASSWASGSNNEQFF. The CDR3 DNA sequence: TGCGCCAGCAGCTGGGCTAGCGGGAGCAACAATGAGCAGTTCTTC.

This rearrangement joins TRBV5-8 to TRBJ1-2, with 11 bases matching TRBD1. Germline V gives CDR1 SGHTS, CDR2 YDEGEE. Trimming cost V 4 bases and J 8 bases; bases outside gene matches: 13. This CDR3 has 16 residues. DNA for the CDR3: TGTGCCAGCAGCCGGAGAGGTGGGACAGGGGGGAAAGGCTACACCTTC. It translates to CASSRRGGTGGKGYTF.

This chain uses TRBV6-6 with TRBJ2-1; 12 bases are shared with TRBD2. The CDR3 has 18 amino acids. CDR1 is MNHNY and CDR2 is SVGAGI in the germline V gene (reference sequence). J gave up 7 bases and V 5 bases, and 15 bases lay outside the gene matches. The CDR3 DNA sequence: TGTGCCAGCAGTCCTAGCGGCCCGACTAGCGGGAGCCGGAATGAGCAGTTCTTC. Its translation is CASSPSGPTSGSRNEQFF.

This clone was observed a few times. The CDR3 bases are TGTGCCAGCAGTACGTATCAGCCCCAGCATTTT. This sequence encodes CASSTYQPQHF. V is TRBV28 and J is TRBJ1-5; no definite D call. V lost 5 bases and J 5 bases, leaving 4 bases between the germline ends. The CDR3 spans 11 residues. Germline V gene sequence: CDR1 MDHEN, CDR2 SYDVKM.

The chain employs TRBV6-5 and TRBJ1-6, with 9 bases identical to TRBD1. Germline V CDR1 and CDR2: MNHEY, SVGAGI. The CDR3 runs 13 residues. V shed 8 bases, J shed 8 bases, and the junction held 4 bases outside the gene matches. CDR3 in amino acids: CASGTGGDSPLHF. The CDR3 DNA is TGTGCCAGCGGAACAGGGGGCGATTCACCCCTCCACTTT.

The V and J genes are TRBV2 and TRBJ2-1; tentatively, D is TRBD1 (6 bases). V was trimmed by 1 base and J by 7 bases, leaving 14 bases between them. The length of the CDR3 is 15 residues. Germline V gives CDR1 SNHLY, CDR2 FYNNEI. The CDR3 DNA is TGTGCCAGCAGTGAAGTCCAGGGGTTGGAAAATGAGCAGTTCTTC. Protein: CASSEVQGLENEQFF.

This clone appeared a few times. V gene TRBV4-1 combines with J gene TRBJ1-6, with TRBD1 identical over 9 bases. This CDR3 is 15 amino acids long. Trimming removed 2 bases from V and 8 bases from J; junction bases left unmatched: 4. Germline V gene sequence: CDR1 MGHRA, CDR2 YSYEKL. CDR3 residues: CASSQRTGDDSPLHF. In nucleotides, the CDR3 is TGCGCCAGCAGCCAAAGGACAGGGGACGATTCACCCCTCCACTTT.

The rearrangement uses TRBV7-9 and TRBJ1-1; D unresolved. CDR1 is SEHNR, CDR2 FQNEAQ, per germline (reference sequence). Trimming removed 7 bases at V and 3 bases at J, with 15 bases between. The CDR3 length is 14 residues. The DNA of the CDR3 is TGTGCCAGCAAGTTACGGGGTGCCGACACTGAAGCTTTCTTT. This codes for CASKLRGADTEAFF. Variable domain in full (rest from reference TRBV7-9 and TRBJ1-1): DTGVSQNPRHKITKRGQNVTFRCDPISEHNRLYWYRQTLGQGPEFLTYFQNEAQLEKSRLLSDRFSAERPKGSFSTLEIQRTEQGDSAMYLCASKLRGADTEAFFGQGTRLTVV.